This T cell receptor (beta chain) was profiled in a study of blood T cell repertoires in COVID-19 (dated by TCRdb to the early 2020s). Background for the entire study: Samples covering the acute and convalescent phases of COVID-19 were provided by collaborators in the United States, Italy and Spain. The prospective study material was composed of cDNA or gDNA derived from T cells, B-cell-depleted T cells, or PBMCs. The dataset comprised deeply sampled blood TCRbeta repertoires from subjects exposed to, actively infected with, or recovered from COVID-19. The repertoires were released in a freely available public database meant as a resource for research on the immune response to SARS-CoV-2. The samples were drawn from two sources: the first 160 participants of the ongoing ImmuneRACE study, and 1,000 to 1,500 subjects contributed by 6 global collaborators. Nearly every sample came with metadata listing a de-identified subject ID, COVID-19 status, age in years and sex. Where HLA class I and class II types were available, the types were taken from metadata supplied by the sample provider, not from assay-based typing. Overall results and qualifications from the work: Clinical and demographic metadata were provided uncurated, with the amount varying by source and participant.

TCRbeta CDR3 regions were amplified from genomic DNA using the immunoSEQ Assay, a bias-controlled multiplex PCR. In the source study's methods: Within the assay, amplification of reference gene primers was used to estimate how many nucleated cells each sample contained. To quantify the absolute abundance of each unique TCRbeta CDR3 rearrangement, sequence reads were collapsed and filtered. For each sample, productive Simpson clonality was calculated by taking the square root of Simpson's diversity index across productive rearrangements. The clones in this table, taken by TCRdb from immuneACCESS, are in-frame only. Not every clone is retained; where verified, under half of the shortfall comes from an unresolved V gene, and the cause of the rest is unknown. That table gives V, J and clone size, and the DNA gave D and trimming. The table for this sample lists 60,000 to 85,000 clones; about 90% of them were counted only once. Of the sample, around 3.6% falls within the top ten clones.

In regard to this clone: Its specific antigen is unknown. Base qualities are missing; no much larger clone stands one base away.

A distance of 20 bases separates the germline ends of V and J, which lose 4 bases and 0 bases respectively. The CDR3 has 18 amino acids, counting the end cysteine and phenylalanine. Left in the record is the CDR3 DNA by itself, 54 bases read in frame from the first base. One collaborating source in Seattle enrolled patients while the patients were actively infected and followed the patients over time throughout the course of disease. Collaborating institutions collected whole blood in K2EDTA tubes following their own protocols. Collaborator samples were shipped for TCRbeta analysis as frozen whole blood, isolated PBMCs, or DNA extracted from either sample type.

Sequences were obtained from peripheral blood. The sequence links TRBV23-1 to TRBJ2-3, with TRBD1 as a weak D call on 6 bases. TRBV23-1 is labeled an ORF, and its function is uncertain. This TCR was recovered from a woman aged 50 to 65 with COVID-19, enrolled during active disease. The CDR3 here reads CASSRRPQGPASTDTQYF. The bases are TGCGCCAGCAGTCGGCGCCCACAGGGACCCGCGAGCACAGATACGCAGTATTTT.